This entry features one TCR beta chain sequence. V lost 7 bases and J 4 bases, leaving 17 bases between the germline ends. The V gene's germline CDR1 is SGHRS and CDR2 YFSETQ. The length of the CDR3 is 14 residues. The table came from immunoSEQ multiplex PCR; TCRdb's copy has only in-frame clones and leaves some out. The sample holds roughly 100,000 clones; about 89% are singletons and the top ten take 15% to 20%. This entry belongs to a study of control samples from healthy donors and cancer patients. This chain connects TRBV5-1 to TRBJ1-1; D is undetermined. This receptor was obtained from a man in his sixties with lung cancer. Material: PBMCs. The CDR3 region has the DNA TGCGCCAGCGGAGACACGGGCGGTGGCACTGAAGCTTTCTTT. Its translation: CASGDTGGGTEAFF. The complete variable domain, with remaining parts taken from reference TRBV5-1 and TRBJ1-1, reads KAGVTQTPRYLIKTRGQQVTLSCSPISGHRSVSWYQQTPGQGLQFLFEYFSETQRNKGNFPGRFSGRQFSNSRSEMNVSTLELGDSALYLCASGDTGGGTEAFFGQGTRLTVV.